This TCR delta chain was identified during a study of DNA immune sequencing with unique molecular identifiers (dated by TCRdb to 2020 to 2021). Broadly, across the study: Using immunomagnetic cell separation, gammadelta T cells were enriched from buffy coats, and the genomic DNA of these cells was sequenced. The method was checked using synthetic reference molecules and blood samples from healthy people. Fluorescence-activated cell sorting was used to enrich gammadelta T cells from PBMC of nine to ten healthy individuals. To compare enriched and non-enriched samples, roughly 0.1 ug of enriched gammadelta T-cell DNA and roughly 1 ug of non-enriched PBMC DNA were sequenced. An ultrasensitive DNA-based TRD repertoire sequencing method using PCR-introduced unique molecular identifiers was developed and validated in the study. Donors were healthy individuals, with 9 to 10 donors profiled from sorted peripheral blood gammadelta T cells. Findings and caveats that apply to the study as a whole: Among clonotypes in healthy donors, TRDV2 paired with TRDJ1 was identified as the most common TRD rearrangement. The primer-based approach is unable to detect novel TRD sequences that the primers do not target. TRD repertoire diversity varied between healthy donors, with several donors highly oligoclonal where top 5 clonotypes exceeded half of productive molecules.

As to this clone: Which antigen it targets is not known. The TCRdb record carries a much larger clone's protein, which differs from this DNA's translation at residue 3; a read error is the likely cause, and the protein listed here is the DNA translation.

Receptor amplification or capture employed multiplex PCR. A 32-plex assay with primers for all 8 TRDV and 4 TRDJ genes covering the CDR3 was used to amplify genomic DNA. A 12-nucleotide UMI was added during two to three barcoding PCR cycles, followed by a second PCR with Illumina adapter primers. AMPure XP beads were used to purify the libraries, whose quality was checked on a Fragment Analyzer using the HS NGS Fragment kit. Sequencing used an Illumina MiniSeq mid-output kit with approximately 22% PhiX and 150 cycles of paired-end reads. In the paper's pipeline: Reads were processed with MIGEC version 1.2.9 to group reads by UMI and build error-corrected consensus sequences. For post-processing, modified scripts from VDJtools version 1.2.1 were used together with the tcR R package. TCRdb reanalyzed the public reads with the CATT caller, and identical DNA sequences were merged afterwards. TCRdb's processing, not the authors', yielded these V and J calls. This sample gives about 4,500 delta-chain clones in total; 10% to 15% of them show up just once. About 47% of the sample is taken by the ten largest.

The CDR3 starts with the cysteine, ends with the phenylalanine, and has 19 residues. Of all the DNA, just the CDR3 is kept, 57 bases in frame from base 1. The germline V gene provides CDR1 GEAIGNYY and CDR2 EKD. Sequenced sample: gamma-delta T cells enriched from blood buffy coat, or unenriched PBMCs (not recorded which). The rearranged segments are TRDV2 and TRDJ3; the D gene is unclear. This TCR came from a human donor in good health. The CDR3 amino acid sequence is: CAYDQIKEEPSWDTRQMFF. Here is the DNA: TGTGCCTATGACCAAATCAAGGAGGAGCCCTCCTGGGACACCCGACAGATGTTTTTC.